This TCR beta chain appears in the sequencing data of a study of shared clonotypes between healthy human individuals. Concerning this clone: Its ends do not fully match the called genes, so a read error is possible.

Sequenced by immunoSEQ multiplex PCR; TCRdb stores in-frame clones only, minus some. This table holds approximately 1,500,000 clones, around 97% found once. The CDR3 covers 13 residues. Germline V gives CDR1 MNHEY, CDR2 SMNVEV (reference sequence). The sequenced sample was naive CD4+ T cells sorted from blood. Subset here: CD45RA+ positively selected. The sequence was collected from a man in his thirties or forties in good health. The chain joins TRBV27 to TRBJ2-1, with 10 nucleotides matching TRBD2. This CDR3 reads CASSLIGAGGFIF. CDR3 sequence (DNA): TGTGCCAGCAGTTTAATAGGAGCGGGAGGGTTCATCTTC.